This TCR beta chain was found in a study of blood T cell repertoires in COVID-19. Study in general: T cells, B-cell-depleted T cells, or PBMCs provided the cDNA or gDNA that served as material.

The protocol was immunoSEQ multiplex PCR, while the TCRdb copy is restricted to in-frame clones and leaves out a portion. This sample yields roughly 60,000 clones, of which about 88% are seen a single time; about 8.5% belongs to the top ten. The CDR3 runs to 13 residues. Germline trimming cut 5 bases from V and 12 bases from J; bases unmatched to any gene: 9. Germline CDR1 and CDR2: MNHEY and SVGAGI. The sample was peripheral blood. This clonotype originated in a man aged 60-69 years with active COVID-19. V is TRBV6-5 and J is TRBJ1-4; TRBD1 agrees at 7 bases. CDR3: CASSTQGRGELFF. The CDR3, as DNA: TGTGCCAGCAGTACACAGGGGAGAGGGGAACTGTTTTTT.